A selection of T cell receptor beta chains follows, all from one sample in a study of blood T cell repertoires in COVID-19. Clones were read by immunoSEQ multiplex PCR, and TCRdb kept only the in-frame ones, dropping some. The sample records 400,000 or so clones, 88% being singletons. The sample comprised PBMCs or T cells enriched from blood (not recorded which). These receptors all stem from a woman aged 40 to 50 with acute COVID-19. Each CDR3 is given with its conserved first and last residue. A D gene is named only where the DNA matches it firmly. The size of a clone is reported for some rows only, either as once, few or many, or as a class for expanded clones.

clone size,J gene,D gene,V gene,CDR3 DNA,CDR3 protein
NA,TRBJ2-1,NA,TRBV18,TGTGCCAGCTCGGGGGGAGGTTCCTACAATGAGCAGTTCTTC,CASSGGGSYNEQFF
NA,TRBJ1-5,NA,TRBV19,TGTGCCAGTAGTATAGGTAGTCTGGGCAGATGGCCCCAGCATTTT,CASSIGSLGRWPQHF
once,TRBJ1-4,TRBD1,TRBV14,TGTGCCAGCAGCCCACCACCGGGACAGGGTCGTGAAAAACTGTTTTTT,CASSPPPGQGREKLFF
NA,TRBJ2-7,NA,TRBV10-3,TGTGCCATCAGTGAGTCTGGGGAGTACGAGCAGTACTTC,CAISESGEYEQYF
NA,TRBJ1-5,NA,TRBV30,TGTGCCTGGAGCGCAGAGACTAATCAGCCCCAGCATTTT,CAWSAETNQPQHF
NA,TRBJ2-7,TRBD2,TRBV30,TGTGCCTGGAGTGTAACTAAGCGGGGGGCGGGAGAGCAGTACTTC,CAWSVTKRGAGEQYF
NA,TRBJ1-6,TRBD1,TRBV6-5,TGTGCCAGCATCCGGGACAGGGTGTTTTCACCCCTCCACTTT,CASIRDRVFSPLHF
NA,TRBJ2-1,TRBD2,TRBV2,TGTGCCAGCAGTGAAGGCTGGCGGGGGAGATACAATGAGCAGTTCTTC,CASSEGWRGRYNEQFF
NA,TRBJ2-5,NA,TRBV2,TGTGCCAGCAGGGGATTGGGGGCGCCCCAAGAGACCCAGTACTTC,CASRGLGAPQETQYF
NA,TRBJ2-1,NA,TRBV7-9,TGTGCCAGCAGCTTAAGCAGGGGGAGGAATGAGCAGTTCTTC,CASSLSRGRNEQFF
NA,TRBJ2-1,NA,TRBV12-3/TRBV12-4,TGTGCCAGCAGTTTTTCCCGGTACAATGAGCAGTTCTTC,CASSFSRYNEQFF
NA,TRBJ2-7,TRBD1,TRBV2,TGTGCCAGCAGTGCCCGGGACAGGGGGCTGATCGAGCAGTACTTC,CASSARDRGLIEQYF
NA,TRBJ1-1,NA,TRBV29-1,TGCAGCGTTCAACCGACAGGAACTGAAGCTTTCTTT,CSVQPTGTEAFF
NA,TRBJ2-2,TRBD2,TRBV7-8,TGTGCCAGCAGTCAGAGGGTGGCGGGGGGGCAGACCGGGGAGCTGTTTTTT,CASSQRVAGGQTGELFF
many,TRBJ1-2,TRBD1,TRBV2,TGTGCCAGCAGTACAGGGGGCTCCGGATTCCAAGCCTATGGCTACACCTTC,CASSTGGSGFQAYGYTF
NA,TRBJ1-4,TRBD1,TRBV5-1,TGCGCCAGCAGCTTGCGGACAGGGAATGAAAAACTGTTTTTT,CASSLRTGNEKLFF
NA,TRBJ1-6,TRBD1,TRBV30,TGTGCCTCGGGACAGGGGTCAGCGTCACCCCTCCACTTT,CASGQGSASPLHF
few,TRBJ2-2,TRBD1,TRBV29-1,TGCAGCGTCCTCGGACAGGGGAACACCGGGGAGCTGTTTTTT,CSVLGQGNTGELFF
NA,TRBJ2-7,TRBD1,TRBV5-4,TGTGCCAGCAGCCGGACAGGGGCCCCTACCGAGCAGTACTTC,CASSRTGAPTEQYF
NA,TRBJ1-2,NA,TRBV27,TGTGCCAGCAGCCGCCGGGGGGCTTTCTATGGCTACACCTTC,CASSRRGAFYGYTF
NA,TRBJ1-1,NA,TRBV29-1,TGCAGCGGACAGGAACAGAACACTGAAGCTTTCTTT,CSGQEQNTEAFF
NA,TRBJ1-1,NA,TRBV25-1,TGTGCCAGCAGTGAATTGGGCCAGTACACTGAAGCTTTCTTT,CASSELGQYTEAFF
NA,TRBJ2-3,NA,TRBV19,TGTGCCAGTAGTATAATCGGGGGCACAGATACGCAGTATTTT,CASSIIGGTDTQYF
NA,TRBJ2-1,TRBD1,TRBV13,TGTGCCAGCAGCTTAGGGGGGACAGGCAATGAGCAGTTCTTC,CASSLGGTGNEQFF